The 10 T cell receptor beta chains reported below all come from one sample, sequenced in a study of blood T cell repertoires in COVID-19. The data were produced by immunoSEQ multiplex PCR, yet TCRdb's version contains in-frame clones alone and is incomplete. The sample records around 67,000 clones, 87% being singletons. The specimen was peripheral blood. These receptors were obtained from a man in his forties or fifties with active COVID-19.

The CDR3 sequence is CASSPTGGTTYNEQFF. CDR3 coding DNA: TGCGCCAGCAGCCCGACCGGCGGGACGACCTACAATGAGCAGTTCTTC. V gene TRBV4-1 combines with J gene TRBJ2-1; D might be TRBD2 (6 bases). CDR3 length: 16 amino acids. The germline V and J ends were trimmed by 4 bases and 2 bases, with 15 bases remaining between them. The V gene's germline CDR1 is MGHRA and CDR2 YSYEKL.

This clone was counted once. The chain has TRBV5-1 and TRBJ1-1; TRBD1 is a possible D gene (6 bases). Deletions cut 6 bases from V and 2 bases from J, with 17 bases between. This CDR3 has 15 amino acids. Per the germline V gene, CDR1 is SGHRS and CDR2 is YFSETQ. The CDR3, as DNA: TGCGCCAGCACTCAACAGGGCGTCGGAAACACTGAAGCTTTCTTT. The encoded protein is CASTQQGVGNTEAFF.

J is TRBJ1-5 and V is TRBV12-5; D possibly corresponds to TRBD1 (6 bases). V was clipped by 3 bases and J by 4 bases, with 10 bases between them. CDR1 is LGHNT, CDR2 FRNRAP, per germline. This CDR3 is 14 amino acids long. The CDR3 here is CASGFAQGNQPQHF. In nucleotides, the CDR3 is TGTGCTAGTGGTTTCGCCCAGGGGAATCAGCCCCAGCATTTT.

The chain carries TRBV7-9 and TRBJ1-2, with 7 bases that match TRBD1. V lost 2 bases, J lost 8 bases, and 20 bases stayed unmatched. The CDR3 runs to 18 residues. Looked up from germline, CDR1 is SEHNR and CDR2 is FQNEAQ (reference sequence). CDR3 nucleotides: TGTGCCAGCAGCTTACCCCAGCCCGCTTGGGACAGCCTGGAGGGCTACACCTTC. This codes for CASSLPQPAWDSLEGYTF. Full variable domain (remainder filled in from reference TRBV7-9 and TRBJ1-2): DTGVSQNPRHKITKRGQNVTFRCDPISEHNRLYWYRQTLGQGPEFLTYFQNEAQLEKSRLLSDRFSAERPKGSFSTLEIQRTEQGDSAMYLCASSLPQPAWDSLEGYTFGSGTRLTVV.

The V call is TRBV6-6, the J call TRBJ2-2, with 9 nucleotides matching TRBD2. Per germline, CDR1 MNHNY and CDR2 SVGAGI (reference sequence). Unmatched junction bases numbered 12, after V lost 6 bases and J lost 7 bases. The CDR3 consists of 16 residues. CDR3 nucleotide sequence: TGTGCCAGCAGAAAAGTGGCGGGAGGGCCTGTCGGGGAGCTGTTTTTT. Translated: CASRKVAGGPVGELFF.

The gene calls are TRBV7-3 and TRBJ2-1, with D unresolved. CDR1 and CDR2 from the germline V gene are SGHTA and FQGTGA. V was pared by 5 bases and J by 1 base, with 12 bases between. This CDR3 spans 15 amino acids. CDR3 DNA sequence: TGTGCCAGCAGCACCGTTCCGGGTTCCTACAATGAGCAGTTCTTC. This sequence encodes CASSTVPGSYNEQFF.

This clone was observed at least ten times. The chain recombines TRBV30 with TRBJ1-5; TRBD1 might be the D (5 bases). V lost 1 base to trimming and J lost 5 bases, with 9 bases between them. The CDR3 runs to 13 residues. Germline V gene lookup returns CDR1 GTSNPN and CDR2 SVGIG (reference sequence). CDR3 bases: TGTGCCTGGAGTGGTCAGGGCTATCAGCCCCAGCATTTT. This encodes CAWSGQGYQPQHF.

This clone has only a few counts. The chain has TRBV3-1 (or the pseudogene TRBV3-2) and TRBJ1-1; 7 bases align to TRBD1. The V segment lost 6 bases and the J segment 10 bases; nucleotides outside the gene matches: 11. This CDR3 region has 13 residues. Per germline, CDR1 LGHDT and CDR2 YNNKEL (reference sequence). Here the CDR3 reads CASRARQGSAAFF. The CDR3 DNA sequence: TGTGCCAGCAGGGCAAGACAGGGAAGTGCAGCTTTCTTT.

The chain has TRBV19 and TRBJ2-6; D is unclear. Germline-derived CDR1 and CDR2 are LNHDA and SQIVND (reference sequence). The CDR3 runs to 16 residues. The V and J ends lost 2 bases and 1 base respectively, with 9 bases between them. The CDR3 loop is CASSITPRSGANVLTF. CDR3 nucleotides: TGTGCCAGTAGTATAACCCCCAGATCTGGGGCCAACGTCCTGACTTTC.

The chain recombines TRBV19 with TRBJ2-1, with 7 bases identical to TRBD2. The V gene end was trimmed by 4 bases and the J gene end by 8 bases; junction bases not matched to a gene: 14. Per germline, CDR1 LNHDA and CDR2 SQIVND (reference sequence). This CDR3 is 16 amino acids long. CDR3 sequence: CASSNLLAVVRDEQFF. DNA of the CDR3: TGTGCCAGTAGTAATCTCCTAGCGGTGGTTAGGGATGAGCAGTTCTTC.